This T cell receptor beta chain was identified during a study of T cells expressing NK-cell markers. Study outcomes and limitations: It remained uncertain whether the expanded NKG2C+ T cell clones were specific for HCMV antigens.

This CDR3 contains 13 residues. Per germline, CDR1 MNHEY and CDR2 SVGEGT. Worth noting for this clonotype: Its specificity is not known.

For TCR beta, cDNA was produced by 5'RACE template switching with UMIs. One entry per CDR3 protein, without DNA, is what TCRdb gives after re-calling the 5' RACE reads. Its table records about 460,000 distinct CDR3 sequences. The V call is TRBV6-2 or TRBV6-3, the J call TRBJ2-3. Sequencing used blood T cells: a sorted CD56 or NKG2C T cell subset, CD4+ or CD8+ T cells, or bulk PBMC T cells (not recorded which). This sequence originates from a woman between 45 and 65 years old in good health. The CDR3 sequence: CASRMGGTDTQYF.